A selection of T cell receptor beta chains follows, all from one sample in a study of blood T cell repertoires in COVID-19. Method: immunoSEQ multiplex PCR; TCRdb's copy keeps in-frame clones and lacks some. The table records 250,000 to 400,000 clones, roughly 88% of them present only once. Sequenced input: peripheral blood. These receptor sequences come from a young woman with COVID-19, enrolled during active disease. The conserved cysteine and the conserved F or W are not part of the CDR3 here. Some rows have no size entry. The others give once, few or many, or a class for an expanded clone.

j_call | clone_size | v_call | cdr3_aa
TRBJ1-1 | - | TRBV14 | ASSHRQAMNTEAF
TRBJ1-1 | - | TRBV18 | ASSSPGLLNTEAF
TRBJ2-1 | - | TRBV2 | ASSARERNEQF
TRBJ2-5 | - | TRBV10-1 | ASRGDRGRETQY
TRBJ1-2 | - | TRBV10-3 | ATSRGTDYGYT
TRBJ2-3 | - | TRBV4-1 | ASSQVQGVTDTQY
TRBJ2-1 | - | TRBV5-4 | ASSLLVSGGSPQF
TRBJ2-1 | - | TRBV23-1 | ASSQSDSPGVNEQF
TRBJ1-2 | - | TRBV5-6 | ASSLAVAVNYGYT
TRBJ2-4 | - | TRBV6-5 | ASSLQGSKNIQY
TRBJ2-5 | - | TRBV27 | ASSDNMDRETQY
TRBJ1-4 | - | TRBV19 | ASSRVVVAGKGDEKLF
TRBJ2-2 | - | TRBV7-9 | ASSLVAPTLF
TRBJ1-1 | - | TRBV2 | ASSYDPGAAF
TRBJ1-1 | - | TRBV7-9 | ASSSDREGAF
TRBJ2-7 | - | TRBV11-2 | ASSFNRASYEQY
TRBJ2-3 | - | TRBV2 | ASSLGPHGTDTQY
TRBJ2-7 | - | TRBV11-3 | ASSEGAALYEQY
TRBJ1-6 | - | TRBV5-6 | ASSYTTGRSPLH
TRBJ1-6 | - | TRBV7-8 | ASSPPGIYSPLH
TRBJ2-7 | - | TRBV6-6 | ASRREGPSYEQY
TRBJ2-1 | - | TRBV7-2 | ASSYGQGTYNEQF
TRBJ2-5 | - | TRBV24-1 | ATSDPAGAQETQY
TRBJ1-2 | - | TRBV10-3 | AISDVGAYGYT
TRBJ1-2 | - | TRBV29-1 | SAEGYWEEGYT
TRBJ2-2 | few | TRBV2 | ASSGDRGLSGELF